A selection of T cell receptor beta chains follows, all from one sample in a study of blood T cell repertoires in COVID-19. Sequencing was performed with immunoSEQ multiplex PCR; in TCRdb, only in-frame clones are kept and a portion is missing. The data hold 85,000 to 100,000 clones, with approximately 84% observed a single time. The sequencing input was peripheral blood. The receptors come from a woman in her fifties or sixties with acute or convalescent COVID-19. CDR3s include the opening cysteine and the closing phenylalanine or tryptophan. The D gene is left open where the match is weak. Clone size appears in some rows only: once, few, many, or a class for an expanded clone.

V: TRBV25-1; size: -; D: -; J: TRBJ1-1; CDR3: CASSGSSGAPSEAFF; DNA: TGTGCCAGCAGTGGGTCCTCGGGTGCTCCCAGTGAAGCTTTCTTT
V: TRBV6-5; size: -; D: -; J: TRBJ1-5; CDR3: CASSPGRNQPQHF; DNA: TGTGCCAGCAGCCCAGGGAGGAATCAGCCCCAGCATTTT
V: TRBV11-1; size: once; D: TRBD1; J: TRBJ2-3; CDR3: CASSLDRGTQYF; DNA: TGTGCCAGCAGCTTGGACAGGGGTACGCAGTATTTT
V: TRBV5-4; size: few; D: -; J: TRBJ1-5; CDR3: CASSVGGAHQPQHF; DNA: TGTGCCAGCAGCGTCGGGGGGGCCCATCAGCCCCAGCATTTT
V: TRBV3-1/TRBV3-2; size: few; D: -; J: TRBJ2-2; CDR3: CASSQEVSRAGELFF; DNA: TGTGCCAGCAGCCAAGAAGTGTCCAGGGCCGGGGAGCTGTTTTTT
V: TRBV6-5; size: once; D: TRBD1; J: TRBJ2-3; CDR3: CASRRQGGDTQYF; DNA: TGTGCCAGCAGGCGACAGGGGGGGGATACGCAGTATTTT
V: TRBV29-1; size: -; D: TRBD1; J: TRBJ2-7; CDR3: CSVGPGGYEQYF; DNA: TGCAGCGTTGGTCCAGGGGGCTACGAGCAGTACTTC
V: TRBV6-1; size: many; D: -; J: TRBJ1-2; CDR3: CASSEWGRLYGYTF; DNA: TGTGCCAGCAGTGAATGGGGCAGGCTCTATGGCTACACCTTC
V: TRBV19; size: few; D: -; J: TRBJ1-3; CDR3: CASKSSGNTIYF; DNA: TGTGCCAGTAAGAGCTCTGGAAACACCATATATTTT
V: TRBV28; size: -; D: TRBD1; J: TRBJ1-3; CDR3: CASSFHGQGVGNTIYF; DNA: TGTGCCAGCAGTTTCCACGGACAGGGGGTTGGAAACACCATATATTTT
V: TRBV28; size: -; D: TRBD2; J: TRBJ2-5; CDR3: CASSFAGGKETQYF; DNA: TGTGCCAGCAGTTTCGCCGGGGGGAAAGAGACCCAGTACTTC
V: TRBV11-1; size: -; D: -; J: TRBJ1-4; CDR3: CASSPFGEANEKLFF; DNA: TGTGCCAGCAGCCCCTTCGGGGAAGCCAATGAAAAACTGTTTTTT
V: TRBV7-7; size: -; D: TRBD2; J: TRBJ2-7; CDR3: CASSAGLAQDEQYF; DNA: TGTGCCAGCAGCGCCGGACTAGCTCAGGACGAGCAGTACTTC
V: TRBV10-1; size: -; D: TRBD1; J: TRBJ2-7; CDR3: CASSVGTGGYEQYF; DNA: TGCGCCAGCAGTGTAGGGACAGGGGGCTACGAGCAGTACTTC
V: TRBV5-1; size: -; D: -; J: TRBJ2-2; CDR3: CASSLSQGPNTGELFF; DNA: TGCGCCAGCAGCCTGTCACAGGGACCGAACACCGGGGAGCTGTTTTTT
V: TRBV2; size: -; D: -; J: TRBJ1-4; CDR3: CASGEQGIIGTNEKLFF; DNA: TGTGCCAGCGGTGAGCAGGGGATTATCGGAACTAATGAAAAACTGTTTTTT
V: TRBV28; size: -; D: -; J: TRBJ1-2; CDR3: CASSLTGYGYTF; DNA: TGTGCCAGCAGTTTAACGGGTTATGGCTACACCTTC
V: TRBV20-1; size: -; D: TRBD1; J: TRBJ1-5; CDR3: CSASQGALNQPQHF; DNA: TGCAGTGCTAGTCAGGGGGCTCTGAATCAGCCCCAGCATTTT
V: TRBV6-2/TRBV6-3; size: -; D: -; J: TRBJ1-5; CDR3: CASSLRGVNQPQHF; DNA: TGTGCCAGCAGTTTACGGGGAGTAAATCAGCCCCAGCATTTT
V: TRBV4-3; size: -; D: TRBD1; J: TRBJ1-2; CDR3: CASSQDVVQLAGGNYGYTF; DNA: TGCGCCAGCAGCCAAGATGTAGTTCAATTGGCAGGGGGGAACTATGGCTACACCTTC
V: TRBV5-1; size: -; D: TRBD1; J: TRBJ2-2; CDR3: CASSRDRGLLTGELFF; DNA: TGCGCCAGCAGCCGGGACAGGGGGCTTTTGACCGGGGAGCTGTTTTTT